This T cell receptor beta chain was sequenced in a study of cytomegalovirus exposure and HLA in healthy donors. CDR3 length equals 16 residues. The germline V gene has CDR1 MGHRA and CDR2 YSYEKL. The V gene end was trimmed by 1 base and the J gene end by 3 bases; junction bases not matched to a gene: 8. The study, taken as a whole, reports: Among TCR beta chains of equal frequency, HLA-associated ones were more clonally expanded in a later analysis. An analysis was carried out later, and it reportedly showed fewer N-insertions in an Asian-associated ancestry cluster than the roughly 670-donor mean. TCR beta V- and J-gene trimming, according to a later analysis, was linked to a missense DCLRE1C variant.

Concerning this clone: Its target is not known.

The primer mix had 60 Vbeta and 13 Jbeta primers. Measured with immunoSEQ multiplex PCR; TCRdb has only the in-frame clones, and not every one. The sample holds some 120,000 clones, more than 60% seen once. The sample consisted of PBMCs. The V call is TRBV4-1, the J call TRBJ2-7, with 8 bases lining up with TRBD2. This receptor was taken from a woman between 35 and 50 years old in good health and CMV-seropositive. The CDR3 loop reads CASSQGVLAAFYEQYF. The CDR3 coding sequence is TGCGCCAGCAGCCAAGGTGTACTAGCGGCGTTCTACGAGCAGTACTTC.